These T cell receptor beta chains were read from a single sample in a study of control samples from healthy donors and cancer patients. Repertoires were generated with immunoSEQ multiplex PCR, while TCRdb's copy carries only in-frame clones and drops some. Of over 70,000 clones detected, 85% to 90% appear once; the ten largest clones hold less than 8.5%. The material sequenced was blood. These receptors were obtained from a woman in her sixties in good health. Both conserved end residues are part of each CDR3.

length: 14
V: TRBV5-4
CDR3: CASSLRWGTDTQYF

length: 14
V: TRBV15
CDR3: CATRKGSGRETQYF

length: 16
V: TRBV9
CDR3: CASSRDRGGLDSPLHF

length: 14
V: TRBV11-2
CDR3: CASSLGLGGEKLFF

length: 13
V: TRBV30
CDR3: CAWKGTGNQPQHF

length: 11
V: TRBV2
CDR3: CASGLVREQYF

length: 21
V: TRBV24-1
CDR3: CATSDQPGLAGGPTVGGELFF

length: 16
V: TRBV19
CDR3: CASSSVAGFSTDTQYF

length: 15
V: TRBV9
CDR3: CASSVVGQGGETQYF

length: 14
V: TRBV6-2/TRBV6-3
CDR3: CASSYAYSNQPQHF

length: 14
V: TRBV10-2
CDR3: CASSESFGFTEAFF

length: 16
V: TRBV5-1
CDR3: CASNPLAGGNTDTQYF

length: 23
V: TRBV12-1
CDR3: CASRLLLFRGQRKTGLGNTEAFF

length: 15
V: TRBV7-9
CDR3: CASSYGAHRTDTQYF

length: 14
V: TRBV11-3
CDR3: CASSLGGQRAEAFF

length: 15
V: TRBV27
CDR3: CASSLLAGGWGEQFF

length: 15
V: TRBV2
CDR3: CASSEARGSTYEQYF

length: 14
V: TRBV6-6
CDR3: CASRSGAWNEKLFF

length: 13
V: TRBV19
CDR3: CASTWDRNSPLHF

length: 14
V: TRBV24-1
CDR3: CATAPRGGQETQYF

length: 13
V: TRBV5-1
CDR3: CASSSGTGGGYTF

length: 15
V: TRBV18
CDR3: CASSPPVATNTEAFF

length: 13
V: TRBV2
CDR3: CASSYRGGYEQYF

length: 14
V: TRBV6-5
CDR3: CASTRRQGGEPQHF

length: 15
V: TRBV11-2
CDR3: CASSLLGVGGNTIYF

length: 15
V: TRBV10-3
CDR3: CAIKDPGTGTGEQYF

length: 14
V: TRBV19
CDR3: CASSSPGGVNEQFF